The present entry profiles one T cell receptor beta chain with its context. The antigen is unknown. Trimming removed 5 bases at V and 5 bases at J, with 21 bases between. The CDR3 spans 17 residues. Germline V CDR1 and CDR2: MNHEY, SMNVEV (reference sequence). This table comes from immunoSEQ multiplex PCR, and its TCRdb copy is limited to in-frame clones, with some not included. This sample yields roughly 150,000 clones, of which about 85% are seen a single time; more than 6.5% belongs to the top ten. The data were obtained in a study of T cell responses to AZD1222 COVID-19 vaccine. Study-wide findings and caveats: Repertoires were sampled only after the peak T cell response. Baseline seropositivity occurred in only a handful of AZD1222 recipients. Two AZD1222 administrations were followed by greater Spike-specific TCR breadth and depth. Researchers report vaccine-associated CD4 TCRs spanning spike, with dominance at 160-218 and 743-854.

The source is an adult who had recovered from COVID-19. Material: peripheral blood, obtained after recovery from COVID-19. The V and J genes are TRBV27 and TRBJ2-2; either TRBD1 or TRBD2 may fit D (6 bases each). Written as DNA, the CDR3 is TGTGCCAGCAGTCCCGAAGGGGGGATGCGGCCTACCGGGGAGCTGTTTTTT. Protein sequence: CASSPEGGMRPTGELFF.